This T cell receptor beta chain is from a study of blood T cell repertoires in COVID-19. For the study at large: Nucleic acid was either cDNA or gDNA, and it came from T cells, B-cell-depleted T cells, or PBMCs.

This CDR3 is built from 16 residues. J was trimmed by 6 bases and V by 4 bases; bases with no gene match: 8. Germline V gives CDR1 KGHSH, CDR2 LQKENI. Measured with immunoSEQ multiplex PCR; TCRdb has only the in-frame clones, and not every one. The sample has 200,000 to 250,000 clones; under 90% are singletons. The rearrangement links TRBV18 to TRBJ1-6; 8 bases line up with TRBD1. The source is a woman older than 75 with acute or convalescent COVID-19. The specimen was peripheral blood. Written as DNA, the CDR3 is TGTGCCAGCTCACGAGGACAGGGCCTCGCTAATTCACCCCTCCACTTT. This codes for CASSRGQGLANSPLHF.